The 16 T cell receptor beta chains in this list originate from one sample, sequenced in a study of shared clonotypes between healthy human individuals. Libraries were prepared by immunoSEQ multiplex PCR; TCRdb keeps only in-frame clonotypes and omits some of them. The top ten clones hold about 0.38% of a sample with 2,500,000 or so clones, roughly 93% of them seen once. Sequencing was carried out using naive CD4+ T cells from PBMCs. Subset specified: CD45RA+ positively selected. These receptors were collected from a man younger than 35 in good health. Some clones in this sample may be carry-over from other donors' samples.

The chain is built from TRBV27 and TRBJ1-2, with D perhaps TRBD1 (6 bases). Germline lookup yields CDR1 MNHEY and CDR2 SMNVEV (reference sequence). V lost 6 bases to trimming and J lost 4 bases, with 18 bases between them. This CDR3 is 15 amino acids long. DNA of the CDR3: TGTGCCAGCAGACCATTTAGACAGGTTCCCTATGGCTACACCTTC. This sequence encodes CASRPFRQVPYGYTF.

This rearrangement joins TRBV30 to TRBJ1-1, with D perhaps TRBD1 (5 bases). The length of the CDR3 is 13 residues. CDR1 GTSNPN and CDR2 SVGIG come from the germline V gene (reference sequence). Trimming left V 4 bases short and J 3 bases short, with 12 bases between. CDR3 sequence reads: CAWMEGRDTEAFF. In DNA form, the CDR3 reads TGTGCCTGGATGGAGGGCAGGGACACTGAAGCTTTCTTT.

CDR3 loop: CASSLAGTEQFF. The CDR3 DNA sequence: TGCGCCAGCAGCTTGGCCGGGACTGAGCAGTTCTTC. V gene TRBV5-1 combines with J gene TRBJ2-1; D possibly matches TRBD1 or TRBD2 (5 bases each). In germline, CDR1 is SGHRS, CDR2 YFSETQ. Trimming removed 0 bases at V and 9 bases at J, with 7 bases between. The CDR3 runs 12 residues. The variable domain in full, completed from reference TRBV5-1 and TRBJ2-1, reads KAGVTQTPRYLIKTRGQQVTLSCSPISGHRSVSWYQQTPGQGLQFLFEYFSETQRNKGNFPGRFSGRQFSNSRSEMNVSTLELGDSALYLCASSLAGTEQFFGPGTRLTVL.

The chain couples TRBV6-1 to TRBJ2-1, with 7 bases matching TRBD2. Trimming cost V 0 bases and J 4 bases; bases outside gene matches: 6. This CDR3 spans 16 amino acids. CDR1 and CDR2 (germline): MNHNS, SASEGT. CDR3 in amino acids: CASSEAPASGYNEQFF. The CDR3 DNA is TGTGCCAGCAGTGAAGCGCCGGCTAGCGGTTACAATGAGCAGTTCTTC.

The chain recombines TRBV28 with TRBJ1-2, with unresolved D. CDR3 length: 13 residues. V was trimmed by 3 bases and J by 7 bases, leaving 12 bases between them. Germline CDR1 and CDR2: MDHEN and SYDVKM. CDR3 bases: TGTGCCAGCAGTTTTGGTCCGGTTCTTGGCTACACCTTC. This sequence encodes CASSFGPVLGYTF.

The chain has TRBV5-6 and TRBJ1-2, with D maybe TRBD1 (5 bases). Germline-derived CDR1 and CDR2 are SGHDT and YYEEEE. The V end was cut by 5 bases, the J end by 1 base, with 6 bases between. The CDR3 runs 12 residues. For the CDR3, the DNA is TGTGCCAGCAGGGGGGGTAACTATGGCTACACCTTC. Encoded protein: CASRGGNYGYTF.

The chain recombines TRBV6-1 with TRBJ1-5; D possibly corresponds to TRBD1 (6 bases). The V gene's germline CDR1 is MNHNS and CDR2 SASEGT. V lost 8 bases and J 0 bases, leaving 14 bases between the germline ends. CDR3 length: 15 residues. CDR3 in DNA: TGTGCCAGCTTATCAGGGGTGAATAGCAATCAGCCCCAGCATTTT. This sequence encodes CASLSGVNSNQPQHF.

This clone was seen a single time. This chain connects TRBV11-3 to TRBJ2-5, with D unresolved. Per the germline V gene, CDR1 is SGHNT and CDR2 is YENEEA. Trimming stripped 5 bases from V and 4 bases from J, with 17 bases between. CDR3 length equals 15 residues. For the CDR3, the DNA is TGTGCCAGCAGCCGTAATACTGGAACCCGAGAGACCCAGTACTTC. Protein: CASSRNTGTRETQYF.

The chain combines TRBV10-2 with TRBJ2-2; 9 bases align to TRBD2. The CDR3 extends over 15 amino acids. The trim removed 8 bases at V and 5 bases at J, leaving 9 bases unmatched. Germline V CDR1 and CDR2: WSHSY, SAAADI. In DNA form, the CDR3 reads TGCGCCAGCGGGGGTAGCGGGAGTATAACCGGGGAGCTGTTTTTT. Translation gives CASGGSGSITGELFF.

Concerning this clone: This specimen includes other DNA sequences encoding the same CDR3. The chain employs TRBV7-2 and TRBJ2-7; TRBD1 matches at 11 bases. The CDR3 is made up of 14 amino acids. V lost 5 bases to trimming and J lost 7 bases; unmatched junction nucleotides: 7. CDR1 is SGHTA, CDR2 FQGNSA, per germline. CDR3 DNA sequence: TGTGCCAGCAGCCTGGACAGGGGGCGATATGAGCAGTACTTC. This translates into CASSLDRGRYEQYF.

The CDR3 loop is CASSLGNRRNTEAFF. CDR3 DNA: TGCGCCAGCAGCTTGGGGAACAGGCGGAACACTGAAGCTTTCTTT. The V and J genes are TRBV5-1 and TRBJ1-1; D is possibly TRBD1 (5 bases). The CDR3 has 15 amino acids. Germline CDR1 reads SGHRS; CDR2 reads YFSETQ. V was clipped by 0 bases and J by 1 base, with 10 bases between them.

This clone was counted once. This chain connects TRBV6-5 to TRBJ2-1, with 7 bases that match TRBD2. The CDR3 loop spans 13 amino acids. Germline values: CDR1 MNHEY, CDR2 SVGAGI. With V trimmed by 7 bases and J by 12 bases, 12 bases remained unmatched. The CDR3 DNA is TGTGCCAGCACTCTAGCGGCGAGTAACCGGCAGTTCTTC. This sequence encodes CASTLAASNRQFF.

This rearrangement joins TRBV2 to TRBJ2-7; D is undetermined. The V gene lost 8 bases and the J gene lost 4 bases, with 6 bases spanning the gap. Germline assignment: CDR1 SNHLY and CDR2 FYNNEI. CDR3 length equals 10 residues. CDR3 amino acids: CASGEYEQYF. CDR3 in DNA: TGTGCCAGCGGGGAATACGAGCAGTACTTC.

The chain employs TRBV5-4 and TRBJ2-3; D may be TRBD2 (5 bases). The V gene's germline CDR1 is SGHNT and CDR2 YYREEE (reference sequence). Trimming pared 4 bases from V and 4 bases from J, leaving 16 bases between. The CDR3 is 15 residues long. CDR3 region: CASSPARSGADTQYF. The CDR3 DNA reads TGTGCCAGCAGCCCGGCACGGAGCGGAGCAGATACGCAGTATTTT.

The CDR3 coding sequence is TGTGCCAGCTCACCATACCTAGCTGGGGAGACCCAGTACTTC. Translating gives CASSPYLAGETQYF. The V call is TRBV18, the J call TRBJ2-5, with D maybe TRBD2 (5 bases). There are 14 residues in the CDR3. Germline-derived CDR1 and CDR2 are KGHSH and LQKENI. V shed 2 bases and J shed 5 bases, with 12 bases lying between them.

The rearrangement uses TRBV6-6 and TRBJ2-1, with 8 nucleotides matching TRBD1. The CDR3 sequence is 14 residues long. J was trimmed by 8 bases and V by 4 bases; bases with no gene match: 7. Germline loops: CDR1 MNHNY, CDR2 SVGAGI (reference sequence). The CDR3 protein is CASSWTGSIDEQFF. The CDR3 coding sequence is TGTGCCAGCAGTTGGACAGGGAGTATCGATGAGCAGTTCTTC.